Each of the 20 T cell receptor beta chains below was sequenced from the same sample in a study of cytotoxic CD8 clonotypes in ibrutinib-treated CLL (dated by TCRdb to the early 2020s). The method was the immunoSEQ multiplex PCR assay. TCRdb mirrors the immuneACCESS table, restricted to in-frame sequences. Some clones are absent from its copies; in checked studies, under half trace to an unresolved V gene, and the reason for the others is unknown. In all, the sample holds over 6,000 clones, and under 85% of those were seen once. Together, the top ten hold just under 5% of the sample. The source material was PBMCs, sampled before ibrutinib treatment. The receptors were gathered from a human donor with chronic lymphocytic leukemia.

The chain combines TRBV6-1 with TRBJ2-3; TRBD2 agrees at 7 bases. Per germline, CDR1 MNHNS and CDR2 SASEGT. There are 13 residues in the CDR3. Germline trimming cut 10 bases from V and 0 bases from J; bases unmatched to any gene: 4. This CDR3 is CANRGSSTDTQYF. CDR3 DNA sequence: TGTGCCAACCGCGGGAGTAGCACAGATACGCAGTATTTT.

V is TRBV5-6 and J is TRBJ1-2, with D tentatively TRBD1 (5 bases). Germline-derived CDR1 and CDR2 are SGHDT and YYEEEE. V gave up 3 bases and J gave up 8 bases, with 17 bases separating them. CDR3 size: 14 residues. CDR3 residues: CASSWDRTVGGYTF. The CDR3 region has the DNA TGTGCCAGCAGCTGGGACCGGACTGTCGGGGGCTACACCTTC.

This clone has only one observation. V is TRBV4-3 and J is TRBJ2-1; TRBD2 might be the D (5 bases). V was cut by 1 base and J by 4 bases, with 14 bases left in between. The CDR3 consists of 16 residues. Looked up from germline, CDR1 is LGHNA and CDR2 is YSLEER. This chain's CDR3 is CASSQVEDSGYNEQFF. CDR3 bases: TGCGCCAGCAGCCAAGTTGAGGACTCCGGGTACAATGAGCAGTTCTTC.

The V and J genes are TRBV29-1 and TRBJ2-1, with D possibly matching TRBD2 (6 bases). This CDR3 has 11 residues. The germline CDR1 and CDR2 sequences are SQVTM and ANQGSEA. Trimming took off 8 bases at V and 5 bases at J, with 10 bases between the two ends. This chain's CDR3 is CSSRENNEQFF. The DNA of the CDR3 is TGCAGCAGCCGGGAGAACAATGAGCAGTTCTTC.

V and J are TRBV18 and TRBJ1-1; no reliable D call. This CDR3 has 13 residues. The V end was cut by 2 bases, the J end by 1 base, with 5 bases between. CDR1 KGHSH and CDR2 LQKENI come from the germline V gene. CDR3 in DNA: TGTGCCAGCTCACCAGGAGGGAACACTGAAGCTTTCTTT. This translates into CASSPGGNTEAFF.

CDR3 residues: CASSQETAGGYGYTF. The CDR3 nucleotides read TGTGCCAGCAGCCAAGAAACGGCGGGGGGCTATGGCTACACCTTC. The gene calls are TRBV4-2 and TRBJ1-2; maybe TRBD1 (5 bases). Germline V gene data show CDR1 as LGHNA and CDR2 as YNFKEQ. The CDR3 runs 15 residues. The V and J ends lost 0 bases and 4 bases respectively, with 12 bases between them.

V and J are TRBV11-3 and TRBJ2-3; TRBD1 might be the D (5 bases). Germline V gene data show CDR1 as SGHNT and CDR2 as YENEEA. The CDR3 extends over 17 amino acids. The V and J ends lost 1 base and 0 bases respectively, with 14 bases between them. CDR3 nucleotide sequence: TGTGCCAGCAGCTTAGGGGGCTTCAGCGCTAGCACAGATACGCAGTATTTT. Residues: CASSLGGFSASTDTQYF.

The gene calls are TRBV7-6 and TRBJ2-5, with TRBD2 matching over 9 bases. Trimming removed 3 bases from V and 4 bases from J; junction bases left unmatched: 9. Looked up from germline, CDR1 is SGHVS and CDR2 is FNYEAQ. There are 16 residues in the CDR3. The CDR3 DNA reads TGTGCCAGCAGCTTTCTAGGTAGCGGGAGTGGAGAGACCCAGTACTTC. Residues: CASSFLGSGSGETQYF.

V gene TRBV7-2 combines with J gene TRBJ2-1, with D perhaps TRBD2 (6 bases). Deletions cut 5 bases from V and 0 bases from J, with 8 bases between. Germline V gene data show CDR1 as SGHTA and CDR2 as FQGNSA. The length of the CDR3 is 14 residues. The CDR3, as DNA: TGTGCCAGCAGCATTAGCGGCTCCTACAATGAGCAGTTCTTC. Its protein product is CASSISGSYNEQFF.

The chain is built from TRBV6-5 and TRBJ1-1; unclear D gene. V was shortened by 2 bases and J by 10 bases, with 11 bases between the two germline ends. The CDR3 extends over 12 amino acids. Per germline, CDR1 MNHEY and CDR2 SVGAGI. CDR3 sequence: CASSYGSGRAFF. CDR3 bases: TGTGCCAGCAGTTACGGATCGGGTCGAGCTTTCTTT.

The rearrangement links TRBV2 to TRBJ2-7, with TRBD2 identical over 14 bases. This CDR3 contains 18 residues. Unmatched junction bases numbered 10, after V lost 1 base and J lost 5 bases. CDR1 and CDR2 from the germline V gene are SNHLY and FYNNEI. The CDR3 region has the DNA TGTGCCAGCAGTGAAGGACTGGGACTAGCGGGAGATCGGGACGAGCAGTACTTC. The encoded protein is CASSEGLGLAGDRDEQYF.

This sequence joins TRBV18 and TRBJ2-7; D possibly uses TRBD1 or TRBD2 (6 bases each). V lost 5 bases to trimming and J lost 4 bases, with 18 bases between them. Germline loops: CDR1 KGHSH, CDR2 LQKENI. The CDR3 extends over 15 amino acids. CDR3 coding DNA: TGTGCCAGCTCAAAACCAGATTTAGGGGGGTACGAGCAGTACTTC. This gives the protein CASSKPDLGGYEQYF.

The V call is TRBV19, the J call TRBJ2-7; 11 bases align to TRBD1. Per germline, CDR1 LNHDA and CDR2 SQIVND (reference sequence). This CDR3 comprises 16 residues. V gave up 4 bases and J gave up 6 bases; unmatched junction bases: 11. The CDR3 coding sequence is TGTGCCAGTAGTACTCGGACAGGGGGCGCGCCGCCCGAGCAGTACTTC. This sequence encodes CASSTRTGGAPPEQYF.

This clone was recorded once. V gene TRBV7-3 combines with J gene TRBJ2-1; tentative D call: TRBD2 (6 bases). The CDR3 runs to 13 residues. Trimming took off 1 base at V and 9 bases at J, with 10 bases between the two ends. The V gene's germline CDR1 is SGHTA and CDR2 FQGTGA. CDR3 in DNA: TGTGCCAGCAGCTTAAATAGGGGAGGTGAGCAGTTCTTC. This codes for CASSLNRGGEQFF.

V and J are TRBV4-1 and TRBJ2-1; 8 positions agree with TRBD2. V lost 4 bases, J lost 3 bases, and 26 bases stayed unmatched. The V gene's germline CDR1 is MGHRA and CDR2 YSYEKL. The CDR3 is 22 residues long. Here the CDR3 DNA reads TGCGCCAGCAGCCCTACCGGCCCTCTAGGGCTCGGCGGGAGGAAACGCTACAATGAGCAGTTCTTC. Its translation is CASSPTGPLGLGGRKRYNEQFF.

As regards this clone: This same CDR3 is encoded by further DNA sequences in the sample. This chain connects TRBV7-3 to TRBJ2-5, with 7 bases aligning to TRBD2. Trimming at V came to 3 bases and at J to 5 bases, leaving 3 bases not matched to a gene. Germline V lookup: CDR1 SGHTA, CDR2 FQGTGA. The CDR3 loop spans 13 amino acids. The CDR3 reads CASSFREGETQYF. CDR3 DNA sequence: TGTGCCAGCAGCTTTAGGGAGGGGGAGACCCAGTACTTC.

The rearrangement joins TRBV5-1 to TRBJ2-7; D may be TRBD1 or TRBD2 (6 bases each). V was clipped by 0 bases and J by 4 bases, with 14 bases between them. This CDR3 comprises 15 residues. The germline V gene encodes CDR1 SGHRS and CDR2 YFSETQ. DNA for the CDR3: TGCGCCAGCAGCTTGGTGATCCGGGGGCGTTACGAGCAGTACTTC. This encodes CASSLVIRGRYEQYF.

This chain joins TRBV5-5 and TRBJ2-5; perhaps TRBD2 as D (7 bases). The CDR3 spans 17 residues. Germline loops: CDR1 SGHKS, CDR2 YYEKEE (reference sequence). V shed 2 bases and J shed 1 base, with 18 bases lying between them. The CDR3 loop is CASSLPPLGGGQETQYF. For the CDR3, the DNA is TGTGCCAGCAGCTTACCGCCCCTGGGAGGGGGCCAAGAGACCCAGTACTTC.

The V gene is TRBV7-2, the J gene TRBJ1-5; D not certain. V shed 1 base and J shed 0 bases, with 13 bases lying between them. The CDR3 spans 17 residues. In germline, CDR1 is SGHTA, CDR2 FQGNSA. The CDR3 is CASSLGRDGHSNQPQHF. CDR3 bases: TGTGCCAGCAGCTTAGGCCGAGATGGCCATAGCAATCAGCCCCAGCATTTT.

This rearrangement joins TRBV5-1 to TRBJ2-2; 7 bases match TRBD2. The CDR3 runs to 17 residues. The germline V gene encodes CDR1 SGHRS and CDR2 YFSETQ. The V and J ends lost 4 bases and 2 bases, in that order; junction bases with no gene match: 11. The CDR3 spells CASSTTRPSGNTGELFF. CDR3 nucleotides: TGCGCCAGCAGCACTACACGCCCTAGCGGCAACACCGGGGAGCTGTTTTTT.